This T cell receptor beta chain was sequenced in a study of T-cell memory formation after mild COVID-19. Overall study: Among the donors, TCR clusters were largely specific to each donor.

The CDR3 is 15 amino acids. V lost 4 bases, J lost 6 bases, and 8 bases stayed unmatched. Germline CDR1 and CDR2: SGHRS and YFSETQ. TCRdb passed the 5' RACE reads through MiXCR, listing each CDR3 protein once. The table shows over 350,000 distinct CDR3 sequences, with 24% occurring only once. Material for sequencing was PBMCs or a T cell subset sorted from them (not recorded which). The source is an adult woman who had mild COVID-19 (a few samples of this study predate the infection). Cell type and time point are not known. The chain is built from TRBV5-1 and TRBJ1-1; 11 bases fit TRBD1. The chain's CDR3 is CASSPDRGRASEAFF. The CDR3 DNA reads as TGCGCCAGCAGCCCGGACAGGGGGCGGGCATCTGAAGCTTTCTTT.